The clone carrying this T cell receptor (beta chain) was counted many times. Its target is unknown. This sample is part of a study of response to subunit inactivated influenza vaccine. TCRdb called the RT-PCR reads again in MiXCR, with one record for every CDR3 protein. The sample includes just under 250,000 distinct CDR3 sequences, less than 15% of them seen just once. The CDR3 consists of 15 residues. Germline V gives CDR1 MNHEY, CDR2 SVGEGT. V shed 8 bases and J shed 2 bases, with 17 bases lying between them. Overall study results and limits: Seasonal influenza vaccination, on each occasion, was suggested by the authors to recruit few new T cells.

This TCR derives from a middle-aged man who received an inactivated influenza vaccine. The V gene is TRBV6-2 or TRBV6-3, the J gene TRBJ2-3, with D perhaps matching TRBD2 (5 bases). The material sequenced was non-naive T cells sorted from PBMCs, taken around 15 days before vaccination. The CDR3 loop reads CASGSGELVTDTQYF. In DNA, the CDR3 is TGTGCCAGCGGTTCCGGGGAGTTGGTCACAGATACGCAGTATTTT.